This T cell receptor beta chain was recovered during a study of vaccination and CD4 T cells after COVID-19. Study background: Control cultures were given a CEFX pool, an HIV-1 Nef pool, or no peptide. Study-wide results and caveats: Convalescent patient numbers were relatively low, with no early post-infection timepoints. Rising from about 20 to 38, the median of SARS-CoV-2-reactive clonotypes did not change significantly.

Oncomine TCR Beta short-read sequencing was applied to DNA from cultured CD4+ T cells. The genomic DNA was obtained from cultured CD4+ T cells by extraction with the QIAamp micro DNA kit. TCRdb passed the PCR reads through MiXCR, listing each CDR3 protein once. The sample lists thousands of distinct CDR3 sequences, around 48% occurring once. In the case of this clonotype: Its specificity is unknown.

The treatment: approximately nine-day PBMC culture with coronavirus spike peptide pools or control peptides (ViraFEST assay). These CD4+ T cells came from an unexposed donor, sampled before the COVID-19 pandemic (2011-2018). Germline CDR1 DFQATT, CDR2 SNEGSKA (reference sequence). The CDR3 has 14 residues. Between the trimmed V and J ends, which lost 4 bases and 1 base, there was a span of 13 bases. The source of this sequence is a human donor in good health. The chain recombines TRBV20-1 with TRBJ1-1, with TRBD1 as a possible D gene (6 bases). Sequences were obtained from CD4+ T cells from blood, cultured in vitro. The CDR3 loop is CSAISDRQNTEAFF. CDR3 sequence (DNA): TGCAGTGCTATAAGTGACAGGCAGAACACTGAAGCTTTCTTT.